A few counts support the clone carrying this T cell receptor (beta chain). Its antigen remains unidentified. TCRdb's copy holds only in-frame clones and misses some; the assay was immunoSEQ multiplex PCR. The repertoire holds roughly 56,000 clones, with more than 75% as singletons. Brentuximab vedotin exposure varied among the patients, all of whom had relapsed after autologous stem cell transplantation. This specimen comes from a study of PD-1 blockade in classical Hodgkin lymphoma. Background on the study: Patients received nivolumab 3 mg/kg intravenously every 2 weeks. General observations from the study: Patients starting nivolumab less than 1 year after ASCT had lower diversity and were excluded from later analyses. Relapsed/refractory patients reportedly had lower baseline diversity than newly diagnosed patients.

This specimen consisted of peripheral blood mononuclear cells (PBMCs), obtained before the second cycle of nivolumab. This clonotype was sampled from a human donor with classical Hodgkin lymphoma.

CDR3 sequence (DNA): TGCGCCAGCAGCGCCAGGACAGGGGGTGGTGAAAAACTGTTTTTT. Translating it yields CASSARTGGGEKLFF. V usage is TRBV5-1 and J usage is TRBJ1-4, with TRBD1 identical over 10 bases. CDR1 is SGHRS, CDR2 YFSETQ, per germline. This CDR3 has 15 amino acids. V was pared by 4 bases and J by 7 bases, with 7 bases of the junction left unmatched.